These T cell receptor beta chains were read from a single sample in a study. TCRdb analysed the multiplex PCR reads with MiXCR anew, one entry per CDR3 protein. The data show approximately 990 distinct CDR3 sequences, with approximately 6.2% seen just once and 17% held by the top ten. What was sequenced was memory CD4+ T cells sorted from blood. These receptors originate from a female donor with breast cancer. Both conserved end residues are part of each CDR3. Fields, in order: V gene, D gene, J gene, clone size, CDR3 DNA, CDR3 protein. The D gene is left open where the match is weak. Only some rows state a clone size, as once, few, many or a class for expanded clones.

V gene: TRBV12-3/TRBV12-4
D gene: NA
J gene: TRBJ1-2
clone size: large
CDR3 DNA: TGTGCCAGCAGCTGGGAGGCCGGGGCAGGCTACACCTTC
CDR3 protein: CASSWEAGAGYTF

V gene: TRBV12-3/TRBV12-4
D gene: NA
J gene: TRBJ1-2
clone size: medium-sized
CDR3 DNA: TGTGCCAGCAGCTCGGGGACTGATGGCTACACCTTC
CDR3 protein: CASSSGTDGYTF

V gene: TRBV12-3/TRBV12-4
D gene: TRBD1
J gene: TRBJ1-2
clone size: medium-sized
CDR3 DNA: TGTGCCAGCAGTGGGACAGGGACTAACTATGGCTACACCTTC
CDR3 protein: CASSGTGTNYGYTF

V gene: TRBV12-3/TRBV12-4
D gene: NA
J gene: TRBJ1-2
clone size: few
CDR3 DNA: TGTGCCAGCAGCCAAAATTATCCGGACAGATACTATGGCTACACCTTC
CDR3 protein: CASSQNYPDRYYGYTF

V gene: TRBV12-3/TRBV12-4
D gene: NA
J gene: TRBJ1-2
clone size: medium-sized
CDR3 DNA: TGTGCCAGCAGTTTACAGGGATCCGGCTACACCTTC
CDR3 protein: CASSLQGSGYTF

V gene: TRBV12-3/TRBV12-4
D gene: TRBD1
J gene: TRBJ1-2
clone size: medium-sized
CDR3 DNA: TGTGCCAGCAGTACCTCCGGGACAGGCTACTCTGGCTACACCTTC
CDR3 protein: CASSTSGTGYSGYTF

V gene: TRBV12-3/TRBV12-4
D gene: NA
J gene: TRBJ1-2
clone size: few
CDR3 DNA: TGTGCCAGCAGTTTAGACAATGAAGGGTGGTATGGCTACACCTTC
CDR3 protein: CASSLDNEGWYGYTF

V gene: TRBV12-3/TRBV12-4
D gene: NA
J gene: TRBJ1-2
clone size: large
CDR3 DNA: TGTGCCAGCAGTTTAACTCAGGGATATGGCTACACCTTC
CDR3 protein: CASSLTQGYGYTF

V gene: TRBV12-3/TRBV12-4
D gene: NA
J gene: TRBJ1-2
clone size: medium-sized
CDR3 DNA: TGTGCCAGCAGTTTGCCGGGAATCAACTATGGCTACACCTTC
CDR3 protein: CASSLPGINYGYTF

V gene: TRBV12-3/TRBV12-4
D gene: NA
J gene: TRBJ1-2
clone size: medium-sized
CDR3 DNA: TGTGCCAGCAGTTTAGAAAGTTATGGCTACACCTTC
CDR3 protein: CASSLESYGYTF

V gene: TRBV12-3/TRBV12-4
D gene: NA
J gene: TRBJ1-2
clone size: medium-sized
CDR3 DNA: TGTGCCAGCAGTACAACATTTTATGGCTACACCTTC
CDR3 protein: CASSTTFYGYTF

V gene: TRBV12-3/TRBV12-4
D gene: NA
J gene: TRBJ1-2
clone size: NA
CDR3 DNA: TGTGCCAGCAGTGGCAGGAACTATGGCTACACCTTC
CDR3 protein: CASSGRNYGYTF

V gene: TRBV12-3/TRBV12-4
D gene: NA
J gene: TRBJ1-2
clone size: medium-sized
CDR3 DNA: TGTGCCAGCAGCCTTAACCCTAGGAACGCTAACTATGGCTACACCTTC
CDR3 protein: CASSLNPRNANYGYTF

V gene: TRBV12-3/TRBV12-4
D gene: NA
J gene: TRBJ1-2
clone size: large
CDR3 DNA: TGTGCCAGCAGTTTGACCCAGGGTAACTATGGCTACACCTTC
CDR3 protein: CASSLTQGNYGYTF

V gene: TRBV12-3/TRBV12-4
D gene: NA
J gene: TRBJ1-2
clone size: large
CDR3 DNA: TGTGCCAGCAGTTATTCGGGACGCATCCGGGGTGGCTACACCTTC
CDR3 protein: CASSYSGRIRGGYTF

V gene: TRBV12-3/TRBV12-4
D gene: TRBD1
J gene: TRBJ1-2
clone size: medium-sized
CDR3 DNA: TGTGCCAGCAGCCCCGGGACAGGTGGATTAAGCTATGGCTACACCTTC
CDR3 protein: CASSPGTGGLSYGYTF

V gene: TRBV12-3/TRBV12-4
D gene: NA
J gene: TRBJ1-2
clone size: medium-sized
CDR3 DNA: TGTGCCAGCAGTAAGGAAGGGGTACGCTATGGCTACACCTTC
CDR3 protein: CASSKEGVRYGYTF

V gene: TRBV12-3/TRBV12-4
D gene: NA
J gene: TRBJ1-2
clone size: medium-sized
CDR3 DNA: TGTGCCAGCACCATGGACGGCTATGGCTACACCTTC
CDR3 protein: CASTMDGYGYTF

V gene: TRBV12-3/TRBV12-4
D gene: NA
J gene: TRBJ1-2
clone size: medium-sized
CDR3 DNA: TGTGCCAGCAGTTTACAGAGAGGTGGCTACACCTTC
CDR3 protein: CASSLQRGGYTF

V gene: TRBV12-3/TRBV12-4
D gene: TRBD1
J gene: TRBJ1-2
clone size: medium-sized
CDR3 DNA: TGTGCCAGCAGTTCATGGACAGGGGCCTCCAAAAGCTATGGCTACACCTTC
CDR3 protein: CASSSWTGASKSYGYTF

V gene: TRBV12-3/TRBV12-4
D gene: TRBD1
J gene: TRBJ1-2
clone size: medium-sized
CDR3 DNA: TGTGCCAGCAGCTATAGGGACAGGGGCCCTTATGGCTACACCTTC
CDR3 protein: CASSYRDRGPYGYTF

V gene: TRBV12-3/TRBV12-4
D gene: TRBD1
J gene: TRBJ1-2
clone size: medium-sized
CDR3 DNA: TGTGCCAGCGGGCATGGGACAGATTATGGCTACACCTTC
CDR3 protein: CASGHGTDYGYTF

V gene: TRBV12-3/TRBV12-4
D gene: NA
J gene: TRBJ1-2
clone size: large
CDR3 DNA: TGTGCCAGCAGTTCGGGACCGTTTGATGGCTACACCTTC
CDR3 protein: CASSSGPFDGYTF

V gene: TRBV12-3/TRBV12-4
D gene: NA
J gene: TRBJ1-2
clone size: medium-sized
CDR3 DNA: TGTGCCAGCCGCCCCTATACTGGCTACACCTTC
CDR3 protein: CASRPYTGYTF

V gene: TRBV12-3/TRBV12-4
D gene: TRBD1
J gene: TRBJ1-2
clone size: medium-sized
CDR3 DNA: TGTGCCAGCAGTTTAAAGACAGGGAGCTATGGCTACACCTTC
CDR3 protein: CASSLKTGSYGYTF

V gene: TRBV12-3/TRBV12-4
D gene: NA
J gene: TRBJ1-2
clone size: medium-sized
CDR3 DNA: TGTGCCAGCCAGGCGGGAGAGGGGTATGGCTACACCTTC
CDR3 protein: CASQAGEGYGYTF